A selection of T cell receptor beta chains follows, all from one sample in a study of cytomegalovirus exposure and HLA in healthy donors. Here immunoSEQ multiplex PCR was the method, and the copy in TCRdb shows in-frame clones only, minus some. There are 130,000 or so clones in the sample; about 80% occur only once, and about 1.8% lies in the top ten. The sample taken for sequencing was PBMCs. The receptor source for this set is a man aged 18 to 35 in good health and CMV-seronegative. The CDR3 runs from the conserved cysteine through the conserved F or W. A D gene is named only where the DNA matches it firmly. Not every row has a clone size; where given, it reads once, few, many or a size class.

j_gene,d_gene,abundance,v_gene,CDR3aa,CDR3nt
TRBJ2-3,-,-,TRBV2,CASSGIQQGTDTQYF,TGTGCCAGCAGTGGAATCCAACAGGGAACAGATACGCAGTATTTT
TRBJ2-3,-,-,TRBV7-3,CASSSFARGTDTQYF,TGTGCCAGCAGCTCCTTCGCTAGGGGAACAGATACGCAGTATTTT
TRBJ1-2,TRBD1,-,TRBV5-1,CASSPGQGSDGYTF,TGCGCCAGCAGCCCAGGACAGGGGTCCGACGGCTACACCTTC
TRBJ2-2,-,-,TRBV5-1,CASTRGGGISDRELFF,TGCGCCAGCACCAGGGGAGGGGGTATCAGCGACCGGGAGCTGTTTTTT
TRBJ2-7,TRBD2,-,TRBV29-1,CSVEIGGGYEQYF,TGCAGCGTTGAGATTGGGGGGGGATACGAGCAGTACTTC
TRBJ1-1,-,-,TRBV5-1,CASSLGLRVNTEAFF,TGCGCCAGCAGCTTGGGACTCAGAGTTAACACTGAAGCTTTCTTT
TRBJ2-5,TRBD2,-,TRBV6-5,CASSYPAGGVETQYF,TGTGCCAGCAGTTACCCGGCGGGGGGAGTTGAGACCCAGTACTTC
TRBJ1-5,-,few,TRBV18,CASSKTGLNSNQPQHF,TGTGCCAGCTCGAAAACAGGGTTGAATAGCAATCAGCCCCAGCATTTT
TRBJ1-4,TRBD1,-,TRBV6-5,CASRSSTGGVEKLFF,TGTGCCAGCAGATCCTCGACAGGGGGCGTTGAAAAACTGTTTTTT
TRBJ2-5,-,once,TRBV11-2,CASSLGWVTGRETQYF,TGTGCCAGCAGCTTAGGATGGGTGACGGGGAGGGAGACCCAGTACTTC
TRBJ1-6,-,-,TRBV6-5,CASSYGGESPLHF,TGTGCCAGCAGTTACGGGGGGGAGTCACCCCTCCACTTT
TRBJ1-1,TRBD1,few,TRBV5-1,CASSLRQGARGTEAFF,TGCGCCAGCAGCTTGCGGCAGGGGGCGCGGGGCACTGAAGCTTTCTTT
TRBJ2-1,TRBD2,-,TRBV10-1,CASSDGLAGGYEQFF,TGCGCCAGCAGTGACGGGCTAGCGGGGGGATATGAGCAGTTCTTC
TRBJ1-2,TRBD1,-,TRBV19,CASSPPGQGADYGYTF,TGTGCCAGTAGCCCCCCCGGGCAGGGGGCAGACTATGGCTACACCTTC
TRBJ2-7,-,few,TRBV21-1,CASSKWGGKVHEQYF,TGTGCCAGCAGCAAATGGGGCGGCAAGGTCCACGAGCAGTACTTC
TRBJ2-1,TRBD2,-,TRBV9,CASSVVTGGLADNEQFF,TGTGCCAGCAGCGTAGTCACGGGGGGGCTAGCGGACAATGAGCAGTTCTTC
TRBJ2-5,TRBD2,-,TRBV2,CASSGGLAGGRETQYF,TGTGCCAGCAGTGGTGGACTAGCGGGGGGGCGGGAGACCCAGTACTTC
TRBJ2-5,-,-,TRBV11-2,CASKQWGHQETQYF,TGTGCCAGCAAACAATGGGGCCACCAAGAGACCCAGTACTTC
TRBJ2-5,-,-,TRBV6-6,CASSLQGTQETQYF,TGTGCCAGCAGTCTCCAGGGGACCCAAGAGACCCAGTACTTC
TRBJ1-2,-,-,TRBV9,CARARPEDYGYTF,TGTGCCAGGGCTAGACCGGAGGACTATGGCTACACCTTC
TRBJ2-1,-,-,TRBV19,CASSIGGFLDEQFF,TGTGCCAGTAGTATCGGGGGATTCCTCGATGAGCAGTTCTTC
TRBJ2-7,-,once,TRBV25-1,CASSGDTTYEQYF,TGTGCCAGCAGTGGGGACACCACCTACGAGCAGTACTTC
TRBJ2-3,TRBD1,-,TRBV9,CASSVGGGPTDTQYF,TGTGCCAGCAGCGTAGGAGGGGGCCCCACAGATACGCAGTATTTT
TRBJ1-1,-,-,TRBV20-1,CSARDRYQDTF,TGCAGTGCTAGAGACCGTTACCAGGACACCTTT
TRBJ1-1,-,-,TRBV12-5,CASGLVQGQITEAFF,TGTGCTAGTGGTTTGGTACAAGGACAGATCACTGAAGCTTTCTTT
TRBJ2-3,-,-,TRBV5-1,CASSLAAGATDTQYF,TGCGCCAGCAGCTTGGCGGCGGGGGCCACAGATACGCAGTATTTT
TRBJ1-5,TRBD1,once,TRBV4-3,CASSQGQGQPQHF,TGCGCCAGCAGCCAGGGACAGGGACAGCCCCAGCATTTT
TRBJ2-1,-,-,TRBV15,CATSSTTRTEQFF,TGTGCCACCAGCTCAACTACTAGGACTGAGCAGTTCTTC
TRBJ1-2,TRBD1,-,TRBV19,CASTPDRGYGYTF,TGTGCCAGTACTCCCGACAGGGGCTATGGCTACACCTTC
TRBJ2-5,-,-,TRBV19,CASSTPRVETQYF,TGTGCCAGTAGCACCCCTCGGGTAGAGACCCAGTACTTC
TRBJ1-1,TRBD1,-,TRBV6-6,CASTITRTGARTEAFF,TGTGCCAGCACCATTACAAGGACAGGGGCGAGAACTGAAGCTTTCTTT
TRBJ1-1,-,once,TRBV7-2,CASSLVRQQNTEAFF,TGTGCCAGCAGCTTAGTGCGACAGCAGAACACTGAAGCTTTCTTT
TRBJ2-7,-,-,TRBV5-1,CASSLDNAYEQYF,TGCGCCAGCAGCTTGGACAACGCCTACGAGCAGTACTTC
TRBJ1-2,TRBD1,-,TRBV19,CASQQSGGYGYTF,TGTGCCAGCCAACAGTCAGGGGGCTATGGCTACACCTTC
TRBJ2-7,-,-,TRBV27,CASSFQQEGVEQYF,TGTGCCAGCAGTTTCCAACAGGAAGGTGTCGAGCAGTACTTC
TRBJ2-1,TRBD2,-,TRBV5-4,CASSRSGGAYNEQFF,TGTGCCAGCAGCCGTAGCGGGGGAGCCTACAATGAGCAGTTCTTC
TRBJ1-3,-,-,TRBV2,CASSVVSSGNTIYF,TGTGCCAGCAGTGTGGTGAGCTCTGGAAACACCATATATTTT
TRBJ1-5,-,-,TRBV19,CASSQGGAGEGPQHF,TGTGCCAGTAGTCAAGGGGGGGCAGGGGAAGGGCCCCAGCATTTT
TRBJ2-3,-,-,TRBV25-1,CASSPDYPDSSTDTQYF,TGTGCCAGCAGTCCCGATTACCCGGACAGTAGCACAGATACGCAGTATTTT